This T cell receptor (beta chain) came from a study of spatial heterogeneity in lung cancer. Across the whole study: Samples were donated by 72 untreated early-stage non-small cell lung cancer patients. After resection, follow-up PBMC samples were sequenced when available, at a median of around 2 years later. There were consistently more beta-chain sequences detected than alpha-chain sequences.

Trimming shortened V by 3 bases and J by 3 bases, and 11 bases separated the two germline ends. This CDR3 region has 15 residues. Germline CDR1 and CDR2: KGHDR and SFDVKD. This clonotype was seen repeatedly, ten times or more. TCRdb ran MiXCR on the 5' RACE reads and lists one entry per CDR3 protein. This sample carries under 150,000 distinct CDR3 sequences, approximately 12% of them seen once, and the ten largest clones take approximately 17%. Indicated time point: blood at routine non-recurrence follow-up after resection. Researchers sequenced whole RNA taken from tumor, nontumor lung or frozen PBMC without sorting.

The TCR originated in a male donor with early-stage non-small cell lung cancer. This sequence joins TRBV24-1 and TRBJ2-1; tentative D call: TRBD1 (5 bases). The starting material was PBMCs, obtained at follow-up. The CDR3 DNA follows: TGTGCCACCAGTGATGTCGCAGGGAACTACAATGAGCAGTTCTTC. Its translation is CATSDVAGNYNEQFF.